This TCR beta chain was documented in a study of T cell repertoires in cytomegalovirus infection. Only a few counts were recorded for this clonotype. No antigen is known for it. Germline and junction disagree at one end, which may indicate a read error. In TCRdb, the reads were re-called with MiXCR into one record per CDR3 protein. The data show about 230,000 distinct CDR3 sequences, roughly 22% seen once. There are 8 residues in the CDR3. Study results and caveats: HLA-C-restricted CMV clonotypes gave the most frequent clonotype in two of eight donors.

The chain uses TRBV23-1 and TRBJ1-2, with unresolved D. TRBV23-1 qualifies as an ORF whose function is uncertain. The source material was CD8+ T cells from PBMCs. The origin of this receptor is a human donor in good health (CMV status not recorded). Some clones in this sample may be carry-over from other donors' samples. The CDR3: CASSQVFF. In DNA form, the CDR3 reads TGCGCCAGCAGTCAAGTTTTCTTC.